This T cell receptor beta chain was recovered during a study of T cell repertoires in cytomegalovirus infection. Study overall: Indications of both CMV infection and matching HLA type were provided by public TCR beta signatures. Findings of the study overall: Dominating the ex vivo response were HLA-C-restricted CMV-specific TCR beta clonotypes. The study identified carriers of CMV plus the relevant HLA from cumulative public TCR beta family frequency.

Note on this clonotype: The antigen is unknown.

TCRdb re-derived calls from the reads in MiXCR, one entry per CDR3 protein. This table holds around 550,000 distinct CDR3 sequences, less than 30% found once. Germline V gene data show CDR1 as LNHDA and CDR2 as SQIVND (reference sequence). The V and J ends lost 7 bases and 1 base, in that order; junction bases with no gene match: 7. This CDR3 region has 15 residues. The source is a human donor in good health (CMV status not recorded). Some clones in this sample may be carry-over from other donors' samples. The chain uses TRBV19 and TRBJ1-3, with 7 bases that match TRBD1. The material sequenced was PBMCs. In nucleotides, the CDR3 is TGTGCCAGTATCATCCCGGGACAGTCTGGAAACACCATATATTTT. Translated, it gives CASIIPGQSGNTIYF.